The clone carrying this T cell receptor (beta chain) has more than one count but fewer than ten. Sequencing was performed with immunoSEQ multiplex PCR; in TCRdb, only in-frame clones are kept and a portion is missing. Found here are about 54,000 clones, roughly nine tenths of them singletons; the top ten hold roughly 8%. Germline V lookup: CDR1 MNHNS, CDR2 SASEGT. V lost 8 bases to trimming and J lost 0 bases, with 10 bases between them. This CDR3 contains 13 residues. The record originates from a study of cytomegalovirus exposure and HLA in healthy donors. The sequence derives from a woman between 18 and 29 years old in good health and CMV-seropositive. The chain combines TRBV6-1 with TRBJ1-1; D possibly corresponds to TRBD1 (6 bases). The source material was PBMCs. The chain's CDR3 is CASLGGVNTEAFF. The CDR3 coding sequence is TGTGCCAGCTTAGGGGGAGTGAACACTGAAGCTTTCTTT.